Included here is one TCR beta chain sequence, with context. The sample belongs to a study of CD8+ T cells in alopecia areata. The CDR3 covers 10 residues. Germline V gene data show CDR1 as DFQATT and CDR2 as SNEGSKA (reference sequence). V was pared by 5 bases and J by 8 bases, with 7 bases between. Treatment indicated: oral pan-JAK inhibitor, 5-10 mg twice daily. The sequencing template was cDNA reverse transcribed from extracted RNA. Sequencing used immunoSEQ multiplex PCR; TCRdb keeps in-frame clones, though not all of them. The repertoire holds about 250,000 clones, roughly 63% seen once, with 0.8% to 1% in the top ten.

The chain joins TRBV20-1 to TRBJ2-1; D is ambiguous. The sequence came from a human donor with alopecia areata. The material was CD4+ T cells sorted from blood, obtained at approximately week 51, from a patient treated with tofacitinib. The CDR3 region has the DNA TGCAGTGCTGGGGTGGATGAGCAGTTCTTC. This gives the protein CSAGVDEQFF.